This T cell receptor beta chain is from a study of blood T cells in healthy people across ages (dated by TCRdb to about 2015). Study-level background: Template switching captured roughly one uniquely barcoded TCR beta cDNA molecule per two T cells in model experiments. The study measured age-related changes in TCR beta repertoire diversity using deep sequencing normalized with unique cDNA molecular identifiers. Four age groups were formed from the donors: young (average roughly 15 years), middle-aged (around 39), aged (around 68) and long-lived (approximately 78). To avoid experimental bias, donors of different ages were randomly spread across the sequencing lanes. Using the same blood draw, the study looked at two additional independent replicas of 1 million unique cDNA reads for two donors, one aged 18 to 30 and the other aged 80 or older. Overall study results and their limits: The percentage of naive T cells measured by flow cytometry correlated strongly with observed TCR beta diversity. As age increased, observed TCR beta diversity per million T cells dropped in a roughly linear way, and a significant reduction was already evident by age 40. Donor CMV infection status was unknown, potentially confounding age-related changes in expanded clonotypes. The long-lived group showed more naive CD4+ T cells, fewer expanded clones and increased TCR diversity than the aged group, suggesting age selection. Estimates of total diversity based on one million sequenced T cells were considered lower bounds and underestimates. Because profiling used bulk unsorted PBMCs, naive and antigen-experienced compartments could not be compared conclusively.

Libraries came from 5' RACE. The data were produced on an Illumina HiSeq 2500. A second roughly 6 to 12 cycle PCR used a sample-barcoded 5' primer and a J-beta primer mix. Each TCR beta cDNA molecule received a unique molecular identifier from a template-switch 5' adaptor carrying 12 random nucleotides. At least 2.5 million CDR3-containing paired-end reads were obtained from each sample. First-strand cDNA was synthesized from all RNA with the Mint cDNA synthesis kit, primed by a TRBC-specific oligonucleotide. After uracil-DNA glycosylase treatment, a first 18-cycle PCR used universal primers M1SS and BC2_uni_R on all cDNA. The original pipeline was this. For normalization, 1 million high-quality reads were randomly selected from each sample, with every read carrying a distinct molecular identifier. Reads sharing molecular identifiers were discarded rather than binned into consensus sequences. MiTCR, with a Q25 quality threshold and the strictest error-elimination algorithm, was used for CDR3 identification, clonotype clustering and error correction. A nonparametric unseen species model with Euler transformation was used to estimate lower-bound total TCR beta diversity. TCRdb reran the public reads through fastp at Q25 and MiXCR, keeping productive beta chains. Every entry covers one CDR3 protein and lists the most common genes and DNA from its rows. The V and J calls here are based on TCRdb, not the publication. The sample yields more than 1,400,000 distinct CDR3 sequences; roughly 40% were counted once. 7.9% of the sample belongs to the ten largest clones.

Systemically healthy Caucasian individuals from Russia, approximately 39 in total and aged roughly 6 to 100 years, were included as donors. About 10 milliliters of peripheral blood were collected from each donor into EDTA-treated Vacutainer tubes. Ficoll-Paque density-gradient centrifugation was used to isolate PBMCs, with at least 7 million per sample. Trizol reagent was used to extract total RNA from PBMCs, with at least 5.5 micrograms per sample. For every donor, an aliquot of PBMCs went through flow cytometry to measure the percentages of naive CD45RAhigh/CD27high T cells. On this clonotype itself: Its antigen remains undetermined. No base quality information exists; no much larger clone differs at one position.

Germline trimming: 3 bases from V, 4 bases from J; junction bases outside gene matches: 12. The germline V gene yields LGHNA for CDR1 and YNFKEQ for CDR2. The CDR3 numbers 16 residues from cysteine through phenylalanine. Only the CDR3 DNA is retained, 48 bases long and in frame from the first base. The chain is made from TRBV4-2 and TRBJ2-7; TRBD2 aligns with 7 central bases. Sequenced input: blood. The sequence was obtained from a woman between 18 and 29 years old in good health. CDR3 loop: CASSQGSESGIYEQYF. The nucleotide sequence is TGTGCCAGCAGCCAGGGAAGTGAGAGCGGGATTTACGAGCAGTACTTC.